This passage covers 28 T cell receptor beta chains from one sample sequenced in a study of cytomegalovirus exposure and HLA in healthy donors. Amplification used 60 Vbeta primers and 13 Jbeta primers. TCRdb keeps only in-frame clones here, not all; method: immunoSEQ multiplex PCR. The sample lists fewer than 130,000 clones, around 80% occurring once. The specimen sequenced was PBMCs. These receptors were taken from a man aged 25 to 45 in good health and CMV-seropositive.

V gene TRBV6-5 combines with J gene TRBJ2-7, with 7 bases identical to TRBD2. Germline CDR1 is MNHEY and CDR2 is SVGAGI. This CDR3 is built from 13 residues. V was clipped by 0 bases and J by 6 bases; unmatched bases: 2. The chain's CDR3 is CASSYSWGGEQYF. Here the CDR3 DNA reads TGTGCCAGCAGTTACTCGTGGGGGGGCGAGCAGTACTTC.

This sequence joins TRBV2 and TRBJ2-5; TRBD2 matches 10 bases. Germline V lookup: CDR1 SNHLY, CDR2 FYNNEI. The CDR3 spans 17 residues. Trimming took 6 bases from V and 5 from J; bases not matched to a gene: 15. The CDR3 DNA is TGTGCCAGCAGCGGCGACACTCCACTAGCGGGGATGGAGACCCAGTACTTC. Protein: CASSGDTPLAGMETQYF.

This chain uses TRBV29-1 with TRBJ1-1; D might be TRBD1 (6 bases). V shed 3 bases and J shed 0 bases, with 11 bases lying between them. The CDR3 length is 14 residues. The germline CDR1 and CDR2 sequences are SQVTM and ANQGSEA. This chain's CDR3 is CSVEGTTMNTEAFF. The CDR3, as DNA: TGCAGCGTTGAGGGGACAACGATGAACACTGAAGCTTTCTTT.

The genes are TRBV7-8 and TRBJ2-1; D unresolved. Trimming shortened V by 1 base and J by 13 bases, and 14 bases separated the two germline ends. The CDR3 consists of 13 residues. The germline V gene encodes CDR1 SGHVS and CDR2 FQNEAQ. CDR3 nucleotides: TGTGCCAGCAGCTTAGGACCCCCCGGGTCCCAGTTCTTC. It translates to CASSLGPPGSQFF.

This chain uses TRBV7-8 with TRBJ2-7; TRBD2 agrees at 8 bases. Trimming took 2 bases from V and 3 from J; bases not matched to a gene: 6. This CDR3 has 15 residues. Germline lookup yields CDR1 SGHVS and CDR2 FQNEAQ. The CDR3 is CASSLRGGPGYEQYF. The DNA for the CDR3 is TGTGCCAGCAGCTTACGGGGGGGTCCCGGCTACGAGCAGTACTTC.

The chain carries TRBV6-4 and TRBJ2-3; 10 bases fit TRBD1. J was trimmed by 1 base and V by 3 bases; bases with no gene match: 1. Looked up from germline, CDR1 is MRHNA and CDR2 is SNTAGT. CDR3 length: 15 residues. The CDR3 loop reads CASSEGTGGTDTQYF. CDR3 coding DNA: TGTGCCAGCAGTGAAGGGACAGGGGGCACAGATACGCAGTATTTT.

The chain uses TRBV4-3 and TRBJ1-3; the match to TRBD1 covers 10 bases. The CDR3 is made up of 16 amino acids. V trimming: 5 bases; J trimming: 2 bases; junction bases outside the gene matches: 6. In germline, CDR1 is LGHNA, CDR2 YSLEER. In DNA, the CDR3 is TGCGCCAGCAGCTACTCCGGGACAGGGGCTGGAAACACCATATATTTT. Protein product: CASSYSGTGAGNTIYF.

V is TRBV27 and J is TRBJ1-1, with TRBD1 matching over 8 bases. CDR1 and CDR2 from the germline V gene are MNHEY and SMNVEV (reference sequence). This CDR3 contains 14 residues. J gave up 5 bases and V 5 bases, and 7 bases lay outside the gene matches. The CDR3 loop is CASSIQGGGTEAFF. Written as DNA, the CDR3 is TGTGCCAGCAGTATACAGGGGGGAGGTACTGAAGCTTTCTTT.

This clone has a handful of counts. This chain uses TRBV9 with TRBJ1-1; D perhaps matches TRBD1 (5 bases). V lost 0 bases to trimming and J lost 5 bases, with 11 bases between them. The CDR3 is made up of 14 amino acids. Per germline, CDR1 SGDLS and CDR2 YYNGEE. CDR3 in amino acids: CASSVAGGRTEAFF. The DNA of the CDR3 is TGTGCCAGCAGCGTAGCGGGGGGAAGAACTGAAGCTTTCTTT.

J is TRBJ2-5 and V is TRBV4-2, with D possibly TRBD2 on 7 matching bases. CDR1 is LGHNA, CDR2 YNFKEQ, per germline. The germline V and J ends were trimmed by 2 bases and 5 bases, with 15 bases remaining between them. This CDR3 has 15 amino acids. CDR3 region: CASSQLGGAGETQYF. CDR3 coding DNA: TGTGCCAGCAGCCAATTGGGGGGGGCAGGGGAGACCCAGTACTTC.

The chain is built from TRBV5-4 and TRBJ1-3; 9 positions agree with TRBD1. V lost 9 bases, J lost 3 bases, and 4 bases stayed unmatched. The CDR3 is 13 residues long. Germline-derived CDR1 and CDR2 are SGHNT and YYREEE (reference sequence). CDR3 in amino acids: CATTGGGGNTIYF. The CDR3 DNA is TGTGCCACCACAGGGGGCGGTGGAAACACCATATATTTT. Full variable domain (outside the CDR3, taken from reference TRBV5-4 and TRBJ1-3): ETGVTQSPTHLIKTRGQQVTLRCSSQSGHNTVSWYQQALGQGPQFIFQYYREEENGRGNFPPRFSGLQFPNYSSELNVNALELDDSALYLCATTGGGGNTIYFGEGSWLTVV.

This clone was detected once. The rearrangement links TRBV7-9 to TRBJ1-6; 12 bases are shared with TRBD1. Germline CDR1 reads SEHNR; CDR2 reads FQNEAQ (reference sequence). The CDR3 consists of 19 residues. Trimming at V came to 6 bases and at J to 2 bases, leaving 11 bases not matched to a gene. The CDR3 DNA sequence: TGTGCCAGCAGTGGACCGGGACAGGGGGCGGGTGCCTATAATTCACCCCTCCACTTT. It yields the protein CASSGPGQGAGAYNSPLHF.

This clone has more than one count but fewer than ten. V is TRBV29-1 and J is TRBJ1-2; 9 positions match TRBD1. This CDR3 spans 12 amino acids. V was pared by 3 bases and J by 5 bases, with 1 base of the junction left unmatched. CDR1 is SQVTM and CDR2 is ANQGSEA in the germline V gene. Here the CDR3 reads CSVETGGYGYTF. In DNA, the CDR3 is TGCAGCGTTGAGACAGGGGGTTATGGCTACACCTTC.

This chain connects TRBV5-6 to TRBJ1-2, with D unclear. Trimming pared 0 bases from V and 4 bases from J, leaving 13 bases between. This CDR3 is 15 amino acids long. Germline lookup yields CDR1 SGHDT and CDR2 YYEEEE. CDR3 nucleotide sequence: TGTGCCAGCAGCTTGGATTACCGGTCCCTCTATGGCTACACCTTC. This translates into CASSLDYRSLYGYTF. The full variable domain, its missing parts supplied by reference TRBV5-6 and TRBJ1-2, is DAGVTQSPTHLIKTRGQQVTLRCSPKSGHDTVSWYQQALGQGPQFIFQYYEEEERQRGNFPDRFSGHQFPNYSSELNVNALLLGDSALYLCASSLDYRSLYGYTFGSGTRLTVV.

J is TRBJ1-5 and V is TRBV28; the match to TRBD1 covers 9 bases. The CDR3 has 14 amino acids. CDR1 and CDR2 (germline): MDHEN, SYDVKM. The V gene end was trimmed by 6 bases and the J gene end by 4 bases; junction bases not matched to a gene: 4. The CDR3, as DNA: TGTGCCAGCAGCCCCGGACAGGGGAATCAGCCCCAGCATTTT. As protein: CASSPGQGNQPQHF.

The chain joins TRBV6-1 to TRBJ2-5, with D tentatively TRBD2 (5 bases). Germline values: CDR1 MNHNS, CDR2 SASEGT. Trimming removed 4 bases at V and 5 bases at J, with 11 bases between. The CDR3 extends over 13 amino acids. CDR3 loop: CASSGRAGETQYF. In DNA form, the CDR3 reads TGTGCCAGCAGTGGCCGGGCGGGCGAGACCCAGTACTTC.

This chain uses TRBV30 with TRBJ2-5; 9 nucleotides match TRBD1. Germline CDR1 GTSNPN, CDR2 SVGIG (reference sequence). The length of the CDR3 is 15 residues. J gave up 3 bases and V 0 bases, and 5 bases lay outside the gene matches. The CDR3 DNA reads TGTGCCTGGAGTGTAGGGACAGGGCCTAAAGAGACCCAGTACTTC. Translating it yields CAWSVGTGPKETQYF. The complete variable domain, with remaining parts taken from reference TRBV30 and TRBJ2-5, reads SQTIHQWPATLVQPVGSPLSLECTVEGTSNPNLYWYRQAAGRGLQLLFYSVGIGQISSEVPQNLSASRPQDRQFILSSKKLLLSDSGFYLCAWSVGTGPKETQYFGPGTRLLVL.

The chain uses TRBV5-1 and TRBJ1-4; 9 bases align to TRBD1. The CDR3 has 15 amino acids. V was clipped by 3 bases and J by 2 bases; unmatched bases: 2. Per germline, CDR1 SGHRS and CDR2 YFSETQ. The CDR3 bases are TGCGCCAGCAGCTCACAGGGGGCGACTAATGAAAAACTGTTTTTT. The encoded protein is CASSSQGATNEKLFF. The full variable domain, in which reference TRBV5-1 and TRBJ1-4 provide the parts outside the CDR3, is KAGVTQTPRYLIKTRGQQVTLSCSPISGHRSVSWYQQTPGQGLQFLFEYFSETQRNKGNFPGRFSGRQFSNSRSEMNVSTLELGDSALYLCASSSQGATNEKLFFGSGTQLSVL.

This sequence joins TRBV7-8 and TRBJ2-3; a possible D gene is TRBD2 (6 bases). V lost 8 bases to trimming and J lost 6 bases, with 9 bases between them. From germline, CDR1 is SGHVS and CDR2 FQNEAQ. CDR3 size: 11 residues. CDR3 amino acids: CASGTGDTQYF. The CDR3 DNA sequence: TGTGCCAGCGGGACTGGGGATACGCAGTATTTT.

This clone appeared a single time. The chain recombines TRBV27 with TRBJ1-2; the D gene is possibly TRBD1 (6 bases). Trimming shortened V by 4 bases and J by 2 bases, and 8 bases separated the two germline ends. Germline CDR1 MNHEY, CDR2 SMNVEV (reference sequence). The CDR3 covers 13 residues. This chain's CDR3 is CASSYDRNYGYTF. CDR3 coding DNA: TGTGCCAGCAGTTACGACAGGAACTATGGCTACACCTTC.

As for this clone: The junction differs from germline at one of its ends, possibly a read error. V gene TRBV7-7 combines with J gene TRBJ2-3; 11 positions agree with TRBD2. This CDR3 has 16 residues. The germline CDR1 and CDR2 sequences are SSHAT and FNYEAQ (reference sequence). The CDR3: CASSEGLAEPTDTQYF. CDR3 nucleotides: TGTGCTAGCAGCGAGGGACTAGCGGAGCCCACAGATACGCAGTATTTT.

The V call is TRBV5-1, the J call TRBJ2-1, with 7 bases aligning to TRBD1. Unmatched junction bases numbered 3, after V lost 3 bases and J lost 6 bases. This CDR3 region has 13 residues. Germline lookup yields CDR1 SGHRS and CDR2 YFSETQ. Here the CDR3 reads CASSSNRGNEQFF. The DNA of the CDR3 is TGCGCCAGCAGCTCTAACAGGGGCAATGAGCAGTTCTTC. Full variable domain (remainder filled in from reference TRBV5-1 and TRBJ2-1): KAGVTQTPRYLIKTRGQQVTLSCSPISGHRSVSWYQQTPGQGLQFLFEYFSETQRNKGNFPGRFSGRQFSNSRSEMNVSTLELGDSALYLCASSSNRGNEQFFGPGTRLTVL.

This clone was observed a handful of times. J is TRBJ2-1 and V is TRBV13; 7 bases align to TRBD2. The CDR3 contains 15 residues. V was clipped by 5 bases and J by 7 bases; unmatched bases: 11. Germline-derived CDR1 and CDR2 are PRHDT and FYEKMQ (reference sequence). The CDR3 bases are TGTGCCAGCAGCCCCGTCCCGGGGGGTCAAAATGAGCAGTTCTTC. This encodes CASSPVPGGQNEQFF.

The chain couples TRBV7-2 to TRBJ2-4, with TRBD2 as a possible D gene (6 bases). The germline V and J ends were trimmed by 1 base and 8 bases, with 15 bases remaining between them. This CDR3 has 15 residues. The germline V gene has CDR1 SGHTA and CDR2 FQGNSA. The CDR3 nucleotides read TGTGCCAGCAGCTTAGTTCCCTCGGGCGGGGACATTCAGTACTTC. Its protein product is CASSLVPSGGDIQYF.

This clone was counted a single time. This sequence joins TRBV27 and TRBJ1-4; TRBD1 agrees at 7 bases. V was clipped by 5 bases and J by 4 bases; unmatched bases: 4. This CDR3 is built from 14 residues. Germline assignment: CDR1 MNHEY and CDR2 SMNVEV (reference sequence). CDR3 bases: TGTGCCAGCAGTCGACAGGGCTTTAATGAAAAACTGTTTTTT. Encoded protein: CASSRQGFNEKLFF.

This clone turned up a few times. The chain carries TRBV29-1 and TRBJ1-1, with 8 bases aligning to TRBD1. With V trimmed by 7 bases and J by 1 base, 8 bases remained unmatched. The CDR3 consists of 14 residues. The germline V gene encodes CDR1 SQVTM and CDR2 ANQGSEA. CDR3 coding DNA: TGCAGCGCCCTTCGACAGGGGTGGAACACTGAAGCTTTCTTT. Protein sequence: CSALRQGWNTEAFF.

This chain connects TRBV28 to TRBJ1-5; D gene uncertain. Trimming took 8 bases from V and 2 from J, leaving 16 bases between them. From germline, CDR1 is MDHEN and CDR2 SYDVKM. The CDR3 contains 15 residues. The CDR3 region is CASLPHGLGNQPQHF. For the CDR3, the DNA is TGTGCCAGCCTCCCTCACGGACTTGGCAATCAGCCCCAGCATTTT.

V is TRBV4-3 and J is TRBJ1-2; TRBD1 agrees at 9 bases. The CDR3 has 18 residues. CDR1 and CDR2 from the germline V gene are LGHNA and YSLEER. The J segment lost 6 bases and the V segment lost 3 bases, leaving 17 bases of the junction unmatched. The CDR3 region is CASSHLPTGTGIYDGYTF. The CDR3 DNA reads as TGCGCCAGCAGCCACCTACCTACCGGGACAGGGATATACGATGGCTACACCTTC.